Sequencing of this T cell receptor (beta chain) was carried out in a study of CD4 T cells in relation to SARS-CoV-2 and coronaviruses. Across the whole study: The restricting HLA molecule for shared crossreactive spike epitopes was mapped. Study results and caveats: No donor gave both pre-pandemic and post-infection samples. Crossreactivity was assessed only for spike protein, not other viral proteins.

This clone has only a few counts. Its antigen is not identified. The CDR3 has 15 residues. V was shortened by 0 bases and J by 1 base, with 7 bases between the two germline ends. Germline V gene data show CDR1 as SGDLS and CDR2 as YYNGEE. Before the COVID-19 pandemic, during about 2011-2019, CD4+ T cells were taken from unexposed donors. Naive and memory CD4+ T cell DNA was deep-sequenced without culture. Produced via immunoSEQ multiplex PCR; TCRdb's table is partial and in-frame only. The sample shows 65,000 or so clones, about nine tenths of them seen only once. The chain combines TRBV9 with TRBJ2-2; D gene ambiguous. The receptor was derived from a human donor in good health. The source material was memory CD4+ T cells from PBMCs. Here the CDR3 reads CASSVVPGNTGELFF. CDR3 in DNA: TGTGCCAGCAGCGTAGTCCCAGGGAACACCGGGGAGCTGTTTTTT.